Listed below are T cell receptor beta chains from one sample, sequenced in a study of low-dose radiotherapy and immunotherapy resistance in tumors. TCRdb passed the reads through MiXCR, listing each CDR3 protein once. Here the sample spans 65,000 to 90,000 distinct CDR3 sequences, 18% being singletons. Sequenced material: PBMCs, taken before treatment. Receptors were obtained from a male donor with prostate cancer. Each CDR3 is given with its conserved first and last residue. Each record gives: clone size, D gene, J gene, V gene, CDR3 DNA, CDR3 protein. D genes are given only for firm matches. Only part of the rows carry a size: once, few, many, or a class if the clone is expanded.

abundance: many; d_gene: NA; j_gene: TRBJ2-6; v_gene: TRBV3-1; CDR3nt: TGTGCCAGCAGCCAAGATCGGGGAACTGGGGCCAACGTCCTGACTTTC; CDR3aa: CASSQDRGTGANVLTF
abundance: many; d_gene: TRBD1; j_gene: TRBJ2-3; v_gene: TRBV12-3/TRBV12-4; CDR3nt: TGTGCCAGCAGATCAGGGGGCGCGGCAGATACGCAGTATTTT; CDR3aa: CASRSGGAADTQYF
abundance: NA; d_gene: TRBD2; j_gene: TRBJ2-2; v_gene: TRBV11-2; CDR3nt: TGTGCCAGCAGCTTCACAGCGGGAGGCGGCACCGGGGAGCTGTTTTTT; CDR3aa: CASSFTAGGGTGELFF
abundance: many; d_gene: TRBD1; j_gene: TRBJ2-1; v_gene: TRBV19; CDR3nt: TGTGCCAGTAGTACGACAGGGGTTATGGATGAGCAGTTCTTC; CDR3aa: CASSTTGVMDEQFF
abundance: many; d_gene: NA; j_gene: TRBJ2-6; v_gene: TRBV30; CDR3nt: TGTGCCCGAACCGGCTCTGGGGCCAACGTCCTGACTTTC; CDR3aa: CARTGSGANVLTF
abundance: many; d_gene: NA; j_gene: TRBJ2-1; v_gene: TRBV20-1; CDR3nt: TGCAGTGCTAGCTCCTACAATGAGCAGTTCTTC; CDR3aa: CSASSYNEQFF
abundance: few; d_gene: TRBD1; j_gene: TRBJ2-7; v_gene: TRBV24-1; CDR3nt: TGTGCCACCAGTGAGCCGGGACAGGGGCTAAACCAGCAGTACTTC; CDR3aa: CATSEPGQGLNQQYF
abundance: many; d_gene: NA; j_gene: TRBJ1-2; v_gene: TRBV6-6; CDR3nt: TGTGCCAGCAGCTCGGGACACGGTGGGAACTATGGCTACACCTTC; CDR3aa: CASSSGHGGNYGYTF
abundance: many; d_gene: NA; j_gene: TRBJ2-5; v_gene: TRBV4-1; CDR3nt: TGCGCCAGCAGCCAAACAGAGAACCAAGAGACCCAGTACTTC; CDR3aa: CASSQTENQETQYF
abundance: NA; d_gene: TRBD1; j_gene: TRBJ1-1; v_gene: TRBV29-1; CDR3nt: TGCAGCGCAACGACAGGGGCGTTTGAAGCTTTCTTT; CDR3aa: CSATTGAFEAFF
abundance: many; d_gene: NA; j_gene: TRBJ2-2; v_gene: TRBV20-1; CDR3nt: TGCAGTGCTAGAGCCGGCGGGGCCGCCGGGGAGCTGTTTTTT; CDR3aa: CSARAGGAAGELFF
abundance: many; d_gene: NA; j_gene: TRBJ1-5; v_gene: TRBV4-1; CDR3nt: TGCGCCAGCAGCCAAGATCGAGACTATAGCAATCAGCCCCAGCATTTT; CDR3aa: CASSQDRDYSNQPQHF
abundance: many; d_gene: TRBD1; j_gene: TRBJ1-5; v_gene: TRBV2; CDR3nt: TGTGCCAGCAGTACTGAGGGGGCTCGCGATCAGCCCCAGCATTTT; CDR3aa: CASSTEGARDQPQHF
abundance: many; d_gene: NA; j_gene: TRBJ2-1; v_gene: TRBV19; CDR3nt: TGTGCCAGTAGTACAGGGAGTCATCATGAGCAGTTCTTC; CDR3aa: CASSTGSHHEQFF
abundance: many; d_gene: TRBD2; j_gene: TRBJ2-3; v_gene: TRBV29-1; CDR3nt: TGCAGCGTTGAGACTAGCGGGGGCGGTACGCAGTATTTT; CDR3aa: CSVETSGGGTQYF
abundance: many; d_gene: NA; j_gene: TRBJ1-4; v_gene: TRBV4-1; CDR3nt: TGCGCCAGCAGCCACCCGGGACAAGCAACTAATGAAAAACTGTTTTTT; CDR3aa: CASSHPGQATNEKLFF
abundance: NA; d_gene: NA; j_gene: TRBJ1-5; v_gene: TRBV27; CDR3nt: TGTGCCAGCAGTTCTCTGACAGGATTCAATCAGCCCCAGCATTTT; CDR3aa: CASSSLTGFNQPQHF
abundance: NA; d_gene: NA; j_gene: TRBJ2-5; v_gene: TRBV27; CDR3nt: TGTGCCAGCAGACCGTGGACAGACCACGCAAACCAAGAGACCCAGTACTTC; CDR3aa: CASRPWTDHANQETQYF
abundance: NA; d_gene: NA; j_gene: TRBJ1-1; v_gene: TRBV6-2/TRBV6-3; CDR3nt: TGTGCCAGCAGTTACTATCGCGGCCCATGGAACACTGAAGCTTTCTTT; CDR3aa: CASSYYRGPWNTEAFF
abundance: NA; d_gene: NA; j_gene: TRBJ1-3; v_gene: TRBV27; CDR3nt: TGTGCCAGCAGAAGGGAAGGCTCTGGAAACACCATATATTTT; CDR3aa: CASRREGSGNTIYF
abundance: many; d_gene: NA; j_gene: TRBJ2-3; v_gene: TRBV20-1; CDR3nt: TGCAGTGCTAGTGCGGCAGGGGGCACAGATACGCAGTATTTT; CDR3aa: CSASAAGGTDTQYF
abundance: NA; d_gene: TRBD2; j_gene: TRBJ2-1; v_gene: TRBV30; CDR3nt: TGTGCCTGGAGTGTTCCCGGGACTAGCGGGGGGGCGCGGTTCTTC; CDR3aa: CAWSVPGTSGGARFF
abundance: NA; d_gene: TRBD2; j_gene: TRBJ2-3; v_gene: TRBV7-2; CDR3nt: TGTGCCAGCAGACACGGCGGGAGGGCCGTCGTTACGCAGTATTTT; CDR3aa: CASRHGGRAVVTQYF